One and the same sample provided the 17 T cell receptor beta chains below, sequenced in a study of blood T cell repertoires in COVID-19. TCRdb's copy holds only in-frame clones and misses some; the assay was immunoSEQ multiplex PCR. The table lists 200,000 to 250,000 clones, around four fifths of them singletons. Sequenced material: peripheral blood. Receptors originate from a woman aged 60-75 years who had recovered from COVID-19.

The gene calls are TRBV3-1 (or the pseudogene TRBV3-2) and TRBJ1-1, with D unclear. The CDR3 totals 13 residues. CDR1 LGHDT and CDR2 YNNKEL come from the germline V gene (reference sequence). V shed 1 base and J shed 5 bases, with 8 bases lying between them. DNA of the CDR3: TGTGCCAGCAGCCAAGCTGGGAGTACTGAAGCTTTCTTT. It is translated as CASSQAGSTEAFF.

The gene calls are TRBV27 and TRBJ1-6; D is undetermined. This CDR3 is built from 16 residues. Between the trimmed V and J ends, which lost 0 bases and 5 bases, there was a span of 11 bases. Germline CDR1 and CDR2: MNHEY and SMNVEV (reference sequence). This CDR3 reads CASSLSSGRDNSPLHF. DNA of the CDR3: TGTGCCAGCAGTTTATCGTCTGGGAGGGATAATTCACCCCTCCACTTT.

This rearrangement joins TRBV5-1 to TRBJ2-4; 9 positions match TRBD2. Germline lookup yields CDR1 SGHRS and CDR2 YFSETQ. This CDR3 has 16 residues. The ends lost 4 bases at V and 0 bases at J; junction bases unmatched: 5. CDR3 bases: TGCGCCAGCAGCGCGGGGGGGATACTAGCCAAAAACATTCAGTACTTC. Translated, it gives CASSAGGILAKNIQYF.

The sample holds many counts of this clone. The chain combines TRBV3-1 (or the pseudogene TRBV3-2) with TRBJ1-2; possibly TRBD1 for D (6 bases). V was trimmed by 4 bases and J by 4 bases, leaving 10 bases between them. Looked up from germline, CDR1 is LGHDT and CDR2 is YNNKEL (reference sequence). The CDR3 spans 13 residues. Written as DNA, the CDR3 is TGTGCCAGCAGCCCAGGACAGCTCTATGGCTACACCTTC. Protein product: CASSPGQLYGYTF.

The CDR3 sequence: CASSPTGSGNQPQHF. CDR3 DNA sequence: TGTGCCAGCTCCCCGACAGGGTCAGGCAATCAGCCCCAGCATTTT. The V call is TRBV18, the J call TRBJ1-5, with 7 nucleotides matching TRBD1. Germline V gene data show CDR1 as KGHSH and CDR2 as LQKENI. V trimming: 6 bases; J trimming: 2 bases; junction bases outside the gene matches: 7. The CDR3 is made up of 15 amino acids.

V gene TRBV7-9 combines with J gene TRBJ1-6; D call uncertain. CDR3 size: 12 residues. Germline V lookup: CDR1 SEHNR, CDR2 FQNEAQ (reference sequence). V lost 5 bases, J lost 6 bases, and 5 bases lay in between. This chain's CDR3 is CASSLSNSPLHF. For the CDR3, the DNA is TGTGCCAGCAGCCTTTCTAATTCACCCCTCCACTTT.

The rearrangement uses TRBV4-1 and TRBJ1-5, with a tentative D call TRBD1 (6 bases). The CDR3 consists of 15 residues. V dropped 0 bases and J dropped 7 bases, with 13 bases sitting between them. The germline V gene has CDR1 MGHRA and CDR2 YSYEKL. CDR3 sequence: CASSQEGAGRQPQHF. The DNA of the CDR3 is TGCGCCAGCAGCCAAGAGGGGGCAGGGCGACAGCCCCAGCATTTT.

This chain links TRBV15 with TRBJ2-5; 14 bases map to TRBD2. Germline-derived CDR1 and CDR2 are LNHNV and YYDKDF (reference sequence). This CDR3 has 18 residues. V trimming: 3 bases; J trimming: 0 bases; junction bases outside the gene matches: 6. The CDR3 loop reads CATSSTGTSGGHQETQYF. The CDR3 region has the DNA TGTGCCACCAGCAGCACCGGGACTAGCGGGGGCCACCAAGAGACCCAGTACTTC.

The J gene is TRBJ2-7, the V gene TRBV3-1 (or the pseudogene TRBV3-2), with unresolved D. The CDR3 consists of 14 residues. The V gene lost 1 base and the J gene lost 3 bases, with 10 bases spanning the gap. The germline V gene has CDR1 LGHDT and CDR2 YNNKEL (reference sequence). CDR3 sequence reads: CASSQGPNGYEQYF. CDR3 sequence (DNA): TGTGCCAGCAGCCAAGGCCCCAACGGCTACGAGCAGTACTTC.

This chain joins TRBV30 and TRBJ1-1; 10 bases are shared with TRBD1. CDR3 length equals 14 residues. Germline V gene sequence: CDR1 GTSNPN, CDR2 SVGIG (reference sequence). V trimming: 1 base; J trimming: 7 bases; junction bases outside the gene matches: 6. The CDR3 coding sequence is TGTGCCTGGAGTGGGGACAGGGGCGGAAATGAAGCTTTCTTT. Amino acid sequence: CAWSGDRGGNEAFF. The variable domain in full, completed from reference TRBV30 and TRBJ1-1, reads SQTIHQWPATLVQPVGSPLSLECTVEGTSNPNLYWYRQAAGRGLQLLFYSVGIGQISSEVPQNLSASRPQDRQFILSSKKLLLSDSGFYLCAWSGDRGGNEAFFGQGTRLTVV.

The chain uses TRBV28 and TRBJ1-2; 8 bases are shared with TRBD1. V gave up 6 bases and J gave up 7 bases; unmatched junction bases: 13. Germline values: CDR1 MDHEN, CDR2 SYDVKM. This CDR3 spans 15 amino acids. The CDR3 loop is CASSDRQGARSGYTF. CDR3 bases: TGTGCCAGCAGCGACCGCCAGGGGGCGCGTTCTGGCTACACCTTC.

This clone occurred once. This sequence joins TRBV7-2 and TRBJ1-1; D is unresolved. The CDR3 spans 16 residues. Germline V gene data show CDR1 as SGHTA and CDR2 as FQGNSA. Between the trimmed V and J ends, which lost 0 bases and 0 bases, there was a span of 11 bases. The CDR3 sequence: CASSLAWPRMNTEAFF. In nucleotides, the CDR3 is TGTGCCAGCAGCTTAGCGTGGCCTAGGATGAACACTGAAGCTTTCTTT.

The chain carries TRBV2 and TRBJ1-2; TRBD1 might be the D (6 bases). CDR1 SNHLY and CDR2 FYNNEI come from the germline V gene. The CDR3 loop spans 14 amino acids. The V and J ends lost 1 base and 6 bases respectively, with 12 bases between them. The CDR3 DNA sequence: TGTGCCAGCAGTGAAGTCGGGGGGCAAAATGGCTACACCTTC. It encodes CASSEVGGQNGYTF.

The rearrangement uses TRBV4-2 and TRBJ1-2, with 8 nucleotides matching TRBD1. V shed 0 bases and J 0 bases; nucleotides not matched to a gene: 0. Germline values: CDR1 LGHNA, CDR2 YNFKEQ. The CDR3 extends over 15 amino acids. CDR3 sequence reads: CASSQETGANYGYTF. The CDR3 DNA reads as TGTGCCAGCAGCCAAGAGACAGGGGCTAACTATGGCTACACCTTC.

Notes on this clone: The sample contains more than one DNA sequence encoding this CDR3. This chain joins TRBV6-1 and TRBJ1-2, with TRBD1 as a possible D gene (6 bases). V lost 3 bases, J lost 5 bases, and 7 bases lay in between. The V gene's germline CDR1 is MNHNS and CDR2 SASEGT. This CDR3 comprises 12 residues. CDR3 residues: CASSEQGYGYTF. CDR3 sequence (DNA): TGTGCCAGCAGTGAGCAGGGGTATGGCTACACCTTC.

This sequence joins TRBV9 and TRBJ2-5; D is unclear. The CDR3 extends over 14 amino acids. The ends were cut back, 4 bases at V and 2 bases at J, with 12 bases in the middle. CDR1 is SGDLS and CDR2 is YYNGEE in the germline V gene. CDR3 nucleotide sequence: TGTGCCAGCAGCCCCCGACAACTTCAAGAGACCCAGTACTTC. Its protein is CASSPRQLQETQYF.

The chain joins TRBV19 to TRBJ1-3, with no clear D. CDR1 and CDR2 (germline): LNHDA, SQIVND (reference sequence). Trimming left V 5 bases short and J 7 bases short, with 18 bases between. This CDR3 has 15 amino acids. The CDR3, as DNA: TGTGCCAGTAGTGATAGCCTCTCCGCATGGAACACCATATATTTT. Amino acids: CASSDSLSAWNTIYF.